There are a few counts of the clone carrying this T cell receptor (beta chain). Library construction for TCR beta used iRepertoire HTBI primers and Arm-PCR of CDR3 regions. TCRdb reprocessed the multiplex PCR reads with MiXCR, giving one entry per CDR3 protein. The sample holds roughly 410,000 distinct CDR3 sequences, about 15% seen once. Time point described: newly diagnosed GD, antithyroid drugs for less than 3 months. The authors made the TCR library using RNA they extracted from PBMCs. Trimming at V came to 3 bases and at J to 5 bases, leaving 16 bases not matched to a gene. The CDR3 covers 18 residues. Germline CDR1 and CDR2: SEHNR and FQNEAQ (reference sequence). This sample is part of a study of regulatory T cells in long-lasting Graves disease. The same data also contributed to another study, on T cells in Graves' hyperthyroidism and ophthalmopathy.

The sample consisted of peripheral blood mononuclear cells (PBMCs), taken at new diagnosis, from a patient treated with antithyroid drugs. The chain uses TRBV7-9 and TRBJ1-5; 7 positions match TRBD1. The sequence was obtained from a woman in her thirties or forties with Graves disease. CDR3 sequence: CASSFSVMGAGGDQPQHF. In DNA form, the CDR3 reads TGTGCCAGCAGCTTTAGTGTAATGGGGGCAGGGGGGGATCAGCCCCAGCATTTT.